These 21 T cell receptor beta chains share one sample of origin, sequenced in a study of cytomegalovirus exposure and HLA in healthy donors. The PCR contained 60 Vbeta and 13 Jbeta primers. Sequencing used immunoSEQ multiplex PCR; TCRdb keeps in-frame clones, though not all of them. The table has about 160,000 clones, 80% seen once; the top ten hold 4% to 5%. Sequences were obtained from PBMCs. The source of these receptors is a man aged 25 to 45 in good health and CMV-seronegative.

The gene calls are TRBV27 and TRBJ2-7; TRBD1 aligns across 8 bases. Losses at the gene ends were 6 bases for V and 3 bases for J; bases not matched to a gene: 25. In germline, CDR1 is MNHEY, CDR2 SMNVEV (reference sequence). CDR3 length: 20 amino acids. The CDR3 bases are TGTGCCAGCAGCCGTCTGTGGGGGGCAGGGGGCGCAAAGGGAAACTACGAGCAGTACTTC. Translating gives CASSRLWGAGGAKGNYEQYF.

V usage is TRBV14 and J usage is TRBJ1-2; weak D call: TRBD1 (6 bases). CDR3 length equals 12 residues. Per the germline V gene, CDR1 is SGHDN and CDR2 is FVKESK. V lost 4 bases and J lost 8, with 11 bases in between. The CDR3 sequence: CASSPAGAGYTF. The DNA of the CDR3 is TGTGCCAGCAGCCCTGCGGGGGCCGGCTACACCTTC.

This chain joins TRBV30 and TRBJ2-1, with unresolved D. The CDR3 covers 15 residues. Germline lookup yields CDR1 GTSNPN and CDR2 SVGIG (reference sequence). Between the trimmed V and J ends, which lost 5 bases and 2 bases, there was a span of 16 bases. CDR3: CAWETYQSPYNEQFF. CDR3 nucleotide sequence: TGTGCCTGGGAAACCTACCAAAGCCCCTACAATGAGCAGTTCTTC.

Comment on this clone: A read error may produce the germline difference seen at one junction end. The chain links TRBV10-3 to TRBJ2-7; a weak D match, TRBD2 (7 bases). Per the germline V gene, CDR1 is ENHRY and CDR2 is SYGVKD. The CDR3 runs 15 residues. Here the CDR3 reads CVISPAREWGLEQYF. CDR3 DNA sequence: TGTGTCATCAGTCCCGCGCGGGAGTGGGGGCTCGAGCAGTACTTC.

The chain couples TRBV5-8 to TRBJ1-2; no reliable D call. CDR1 and CDR2 from the germline V gene are SGHTS and YDEGEE. The CDR3 is made up of 17 amino acids. Trimming pared 8 bases from V and 3 bases from J, leaving 26 bases between. This chain's CDR3 is CARSPAGSPRSYYGYTF. DNA of the CDR3: TGTGCCAGATCCCCAGCTGGTAGCCCCCGGTCTTACTATGGCTACACCTTC.

V and J are TRBV28 and TRBJ1-1; TRBD1 might be the D (6 bases). Germline CDR1 is MDHEN and CDR2 is SYDVKM. The CDR3 is 16 residues long. Trimming pared 5 bases from V and 1 base from J, leaving 17 bases between. The CDR3 DNA is TGTGCCAGCAGTCCCTTCTTCTTAGGGGGGAACACTGAAGCTTTCTTT. This gives the protein CASSPFFLGGNTEAFF.

The chain is built from TRBV9 and TRBJ2-1; the D gene is possibly TRBD1 (7 bases). The V gene lost 7 bases and the J gene lost 5 bases, with 19 bases spanning the gap. CDR1 and CDR2 (germline): SGDLS, YYNGEE. This CDR3 comprises 15 residues. CDR3 region: CASAMQGGTDNEQFF. The CDR3 bases are TGTGCCAGCGCCATGCAGGGGGGCACCGACAATGAGCAGTTCTTC.

The gene calls are TRBV19 and TRBJ1-4; a weak D match, TRBD1 (6 bases). The CDR3 consists of 17 residues. V was clipped by 4 bases and J by 2 bases, with 17 bases between them. Germline V gene data show CDR1 as LNHDA and CDR2 as SQIVND (reference sequence). In DNA, the CDR3 is TGTGCCAGTAGTACCCTCACAGGGCGGGGGACTAATGAAAAACTGTTTTTT. This sequence encodes CASSTLTGRGTNEKLFF.

The chain combines TRBV20-1 with TRBJ1-2; 9 bases are shared with TRBD1. V shed 6 bases and J 4 bases; nucleotides not matched to a gene: 0. Germline CDR1 DFQATT, CDR2 SNEGSKA (reference sequence). The CDR3 is made up of 11 amino acids. The CDR3: CSAGQGYGYTF. The CDR3 DNA follows: TGCAGTGCGGGACAGGGCTATGGCTACACCTTC.

CDR3 DNA sequence: TGCGCCAGCAGTCCAGGGACTAGCCTCGCCTCTAGCACAGATACGCAGTATTTT. It specifies CASSPGTSLASSTDTQYF. The genes are TRBV5-1 and TRBJ2-3; 9 positions agree with TRBD2. Germline V gene sequence: CDR1 SGHRS, CDR2 YFSETQ. This CDR3 has 18 residues. V shed 5 bases and J 0 bases; nucleotides not matched to a gene: 13.

The chain links TRBV4-2 to TRBJ2-7; 10 nucleotides agree with TRBD1. With 5 bases clipped from V and 5 bases from J, the junction kept 3 bases outside the gene matches. The CDR3 is 13 amino acids. From germline, CDR1 is LGHNA and CDR2 YNFKEQ. The CDR3 reads CASSGDRGNEQYF. CDR3 nucleotides: TGTGCCAGCAGCGGGGACAGGGGCAACGAGCAGTACTTC.

CDR3 residues: CASSFWGLGSGELFF. CDR3 sequence (DNA): TGTGCCAGCAGTTTTTGGGGACTTGGGTCCGGGGAGCTGTTTTTT. The chain employs TRBV28 and TRBJ2-2; weak D call: TRBD2 (6 bases). The germline CDR1 and CDR2 sequences are MDHEN and SYDVKM. This CDR3 has 15 amino acids. V dropped 3 bases and J dropped 6 bases, with 14 bases sitting between them.

This clone was seen more than once but under ten times. The V gene is TRBV28, the J gene TRBJ2-1; 9 bases align to TRBD2. The length of the CDR3 is 14 residues. Germline lookup yields CDR1 MDHEN and CDR2 SYDVKM. V trimming: 7 bases; J trimming: 6 bases; junction bases outside the gene matches: 7. This CDR3 is CASTSGETSNEQFF. DNA for the CDR3: TGTGCCAGCACTAGCGGGGAAACCAGCAATGAGCAGTTCTTC.

V gene TRBV10-3 combines with J gene TRBJ1-1; D is undetermined. Germline-derived CDR1 and CDR2 are ENHRY and SYGVKD. This CDR3 comprises 14 residues. Deletions cut 3 bases from V and 4 bases from J, with 12 bases between. The CDR3 sequence is CAISDTGFFTEAFF. CDR3 coding DNA: TGTGCCATCAGTGATACGGGTTTTTTCACTGAAGCTTTCTTT.

This clone was seen a handful of times. This rearrangement joins TRBV19 to TRBJ1-1; TRBD1 matches at 8 bases. Trimming took 8 bases from V and 4 from J; bases not matched to a gene: 12. The CDR3 runs 15 residues. Germline V gene lookup returns CDR1 LNHDA and CDR2 SQIVND (reference sequence). The CDR3 region is CASVVPTGVSTEAFF. The CDR3 region has the DNA TGTGCCAGTGTCGTACCGACAGGGGTTAGCACTGAAGCTTTCTTT.

This chain links TRBV6-6 with TRBJ2-3; D is unresolved. The V end lost 5 bases, the J end lost 2 bases, and 17 bases lay between the germline ends. The germline V gene encodes CDR1 MNHNY and CDR2 SVGAGI (reference sequence). The CDR3 consists of 16 residues. CDR3 DNA: TGTGCCAGCAGTACCCCCGAGAGGTTCATCACAGATACGCAGTATTTT. Encoded protein: CASSTPERFITDTQYF.

This clone was seen a handful of times. The V and J genes are TRBV14 and TRBJ2-5; the D gene is possibly TRBD1 (6 bases). The germline gives CDR1 SGHDN, CDR2 FVKESK. CDR3 length equals 16 residues. Trimming removed 3 bases from V and 5 bases from J, with 19 bases in between. This chain's CDR3 is CASSHFGQSLRETQYF. CDR3 sequence (DNA): TGTGCCAGCAGCCATTTCGGACAGTCCCTAAGGGAGACCCAGTACTTC.

The CDR3 DNA reads as TGTGCCTGGATGAGATCCGGGGCCAACGTCCTGACTTTC. This codes for CAWMRSGANVLTF. V usage is TRBV30 and J usage is TRBJ2-6; no clear D. V dropped 4 bases and J dropped 4 bases, with 8 bases sitting between them. The germline V gene encodes CDR1 GTSNPN and CDR2 SVGIG (reference sequence). The CDR3 totals 13 residues.

The chain joins TRBV5-6 to TRBJ2-1; 7 bases match TRBD2. Germline V gives CDR1 SGHDT, CDR2 YYEEEE. This CDR3 has 14 residues. The J segment lost 5 bases and the V segment lost 4 bases, leaving 6 bases of the junction unmatched. The CDR3 is CASSTLASNNEQFF. As DNA, the CDR3 is TGTGCCAGCAGCACACTAGCGAGCAACAATGAGCAGTTCTTC. The complete variable domain, with remaining parts taken from reference TRBV5-6 and TRBJ2-1, reads DAGVTQSPTHLIKTRGQQVTLRCSPKSGHDTVSWYQQALGQGPQFIFQYYEEEERQRGNFPDRFSGHQFPNYSSELNVNALLLGDSALYLCASSTLASNNEQFFGPGTRLTVL.

The rearrangement joins TRBV7-9 to TRBJ2-3, with TRBD2 as a possible D gene (6 bases). The CDR3 is made up of 14 amino acids. Germline CDR1 SEHNR, CDR2 FQNEAQ (reference sequence). V was clipped by 6 bases and J by 4 bases, with 14 bases between them. CDR3 nucleotides: TGTGCCAGCAGGCGGGACGGAGGTTCAGATACGCAGTATTTT. It is translated as CASRRDGGSDTQYF.

The genes are TRBV6-5 and TRBJ1-1; D unclear. The ends were cut back, 8 bases at V and 0 bases at J, with 13 bases in the middle. The germline V gene has CDR1 MNHEY and CDR2 SVGAGI. The CDR3 covers 14 residues. The CDR3 nucleotides read TGTGCCAGCGCTAGACGGAACCTGAACACTGAAGCTTTCTTT. It translates to CASARRNLNTEAFF.